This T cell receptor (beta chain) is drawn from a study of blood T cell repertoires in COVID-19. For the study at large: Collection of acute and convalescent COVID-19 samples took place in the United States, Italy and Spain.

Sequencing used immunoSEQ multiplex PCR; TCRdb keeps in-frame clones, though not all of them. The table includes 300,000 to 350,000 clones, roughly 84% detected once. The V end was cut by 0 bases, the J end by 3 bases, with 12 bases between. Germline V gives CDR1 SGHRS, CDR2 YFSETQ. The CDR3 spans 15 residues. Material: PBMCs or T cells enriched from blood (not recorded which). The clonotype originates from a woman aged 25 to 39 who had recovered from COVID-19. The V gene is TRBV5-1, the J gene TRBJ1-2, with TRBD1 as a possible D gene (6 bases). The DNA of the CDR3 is TGCGCCAGCAGCTTGGAAGGGGGTGCGGACTATGGCTACACCTTC. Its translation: CASSLEGGADYGYTF.